This passage covers 29 T cell receptor beta chains from one sample sequenced in a study of tumor and adjacent non-tumor tissue in lung cancer. A modified ARM-PCR protocol with three rounds of nested PCR amplified TCRbeta. MiXCR, applied by TCRdb to the multiplex PCR reads, yields one record per CDR3 protein. The sample includes some 200,000 distinct CDR3 sequences, 60% to 85% of them seen just once. The template was RNA from unsorted bulk tissue. Specimen: lung tumor tissue. These receptors were obtained from a man between 60 and 70 years old with non-small cell lung cancer.

The chain is built from TRBV5-1 and TRBJ1-3, with 8 bases matching TRBD1. Trimming took 0 bases from V and 0 from J; bases not matched to a gene: 5. There are 17 residues in the CDR3. The germline gives CDR1 SGHRS, CDR2 YFSETQ. The CDR3 coding sequence is TGCGCCAGCAGCTTGGGGGCAGGGGGCATCTCTGGAAACACCATATATTTT. Protein: CASSLGAGGISGNTIYF. The whole variable domain, filled in from reference TRBV5-1 and TRBJ1-3, reads KAGVTQTPRYLIKTRGQQVTLSCSPISGHRSVSWYQQTPGQGLQFLFEYFSETQRNKGNFPGRFSGRQFSNSRSEMNVSTLELGDSALYLCASSLGAGGISGNTIYFGEGSWLTVV.

This clonotype was observed many times. The rearrangement uses TRBV6-1 and TRBJ2-6; D remains ambiguous. With 6 bases removed from V and 0 bases from J, the gap between germline ends came to 9 bases. Germline V gives CDR1 MNHNS, CDR2 SASEGT. This CDR3 has 15 residues. The CDR3 bases are TGTGCCAGCAGAGACTCGAGCTCTGGGGCCAACGTCCTGACTTTC. As protein: CASRDSSSGANVLTF.

The genes are TRBV4-2 and TRBJ2-2; D ambiguous. The germline V and J ends were trimmed by 2 bases and 6 bases, with 10 bases remaining between them. Germline-derived CDR1 and CDR2 are LGHNA and YNFKEQ. This CDR3 is 14 amino acids long. The CDR3: CASSQFADSGELFF. Written as DNA, the CDR3 is TGTGCCAGCAGCCAATTCGCAGACTCCGGGGAGCTGTTTTTT.

J is TRBJ2-7 and V is TRBV12-3 or TRBV12-4; D call uncertain. This CDR3 contains 11 residues. The V and J ends lost 3 bases and 7 bases respectively, with 7 bases between them. The CDR3 DNA is TGTGCCAGCAGTTTCAGACGGGAGCAGTACTTC. It codes for CASSFRREQYF.

A word on this clonotype: This could be a read error, since a much larger clone is one nucleotide away. The V call is TRBV7-3, the J call TRBJ2-3; D ambiguous. Germline V gene data show CDR1 as SGHTA and CDR2 as FQGTGA. CDR3 length: 14 amino acids. The V gene lost 6 bases and the J gene lost 0 bases, with 10 bases spanning the gap. CDR3 amino acids: CASSRSSSTDTQYF. Written as DNA, the CDR3 is TGTGCCAGCAGTCGGAGCTCTAGCACAGATACGCAGTATTTT.

This clonotype has just a few counts. The rearrangement links TRBV6-1 to TRBJ1-2, with TRBD1 as a possible D gene (5 bases). CDR1 is MNHNS and CDR2 is SASEGT in the germline V gene. The V gene lost 11 bases and the J gene lost 2 bases, with 21 bases spanning the gap. The length of the CDR3 is 15 residues. The CDR3 is CAAEKEGDANYGYTF. CDR3 nucleotide sequence: TGTGCCGCCGAAAAAGAAGGGGATGCCAACTATGGCTACACCTTC.

About this clonotype: A much larger clone is a single base away; this may be a read error. The CDR3 loop is CSATDTGGYGYTF. The CDR3 bases are TGCAGTGCTACAGATACGGGGGGCTATGGCTACACCTTC. The J gene is TRBJ1-2, the V gene TRBV20-1, with a possible D match to TRBD1 (5 bases). This CDR3 spans 13 amino acids. Trimming shortened V by 4 bases and J by 4 bases, and 13 bases separated the two germline ends. The germline V gene encodes CDR1 DFQATT and CDR2 SNEGSKA (reference sequence).

Comments on this clonotype: This may come from a read error, since a much larger clone is one base off. This rearrangement joins TRBV4-1 to TRBJ1-1; perhaps TRBD1 as D (5 bases). Germline loops: CDR1 MGHRA, CDR2 YSYEKL. This CDR3 region has 14 residues. This CDR3 is CANSIWDLNTEAFF. In DNA form, the CDR3 reads TGCGCCAACAGCATTTGGGACCTGAACACTGAAGCTTTCTTT.

A word on this clonotype: Just one base apart from a much larger clone, this may be a read error. The V call is TRBV29-1, the J call TRBJ2-3, with D unclear. Trimming cost V 6 bases and J 5 bases, with 21 bases left between them. CDR3 length: 15 residues. Germline CDR1 reads SQVTM; CDR2 reads ANQGSEA. CDR3: CSVRSTWATKDTQYF. In DNA, the CDR3 is TGCAGCGTCCGATCGACATGGGCTACCAAAGATACGCAGTATTTT.

The genes are TRBV6-1 and TRBJ2-2, with D perhaps assigned TRBD1 or TRBD2 (5 bases each). The CDR3 sequence is 14 residues long. Trimming took 5 bases from V and 8 from J, leaving 15 bases between them. Looked up from germline, CDR1 is MNHNS and CDR2 is SASEGT. The CDR3 nucleotides are TGTGCCAGCAGTTCCGGGACCAGCACAGGGGAGCTGTTTTTT. This sequence encodes CASSSGTSTGELFF.

With regard to this clonotype: The junction differs from germline at one of its ends, possibly a read error. This chain uses TRBV12-3 or TRBV12-4 with TRBJ2-2; D is ambiguous. There are 15 residues in the CDR3. The CDR3 DNA follows: TGTGCAAGCAGAATGAGTTCGTCGAACACCGGGGAGCTGTTTTTT. This encodes CASRMSSSNTGELFF.

Concerning this clonotype itself: The final CDR3 position lacks the conserved phenylalanine or tryptophan, pointing to a likely read error. The chain carries TRBV20-1 and TRBJ1-5, with D unclear. From germline, CDR1 is DFQATT and CDR2 SNEGSKA (reference sequence). V was cut by 3 bases and J by 1 base, with 16 bases left in between. This CDR3 has 16 amino acids. CDR3 sequence (DNA): TGCAGTGCTAGTGTCAGTACCACGAAAAGCAATCAGCCCCAGCATTTG. Translating it yields CSASVSTTKSNQPQHL.

The genes are TRBV6-5 and TRBJ2-7; TRBD1 agrees at 8 bases. Germline values: CDR1 MNHEY, CDR2 SVGAGI. The trim removed 5 bases at V and 3 bases at J, leaving 6 bases unmatched. The CDR3 is made up of 14 amino acids. The CDR3 DNA sequence: TGTGCCAGCAGTGAAGGACAGGGAGTCTACGAGCAGTACTTC. This translates into CASSEGQGVYEQYF.

In the case of this clonotype: Without the conserved terminal phenylalanine or tryptophan, this CDR3 likely stems from a read error. This chain uses TRBV4-3 with TRBJ2-1; TRBD2 might be the D (5 bases). There are 17 residues in the CDR3. Germline V CDR1 and CDR2: LGHNA, YSLEER. CDR3 bases: TGCGCCAGCAGCCAAGATCTGGAGGCTAGCTCCTACAATGTGCAGTTCGTC. This sequence encodes CASSQDLEASSYNVQFV.

Details on this clonotype: Sequence at one end of the junction differs from germline and may be a read error. This sequence joins TRBV4-1 and TRBJ2-2; 9 nucleotides align to TRBD1. Per germline, CDR1 MGHRA and CDR2 YSYEKL. The CDR3 has 17 residues. The CDR3 protein is CASSQVVTGGYGGELLF. DNA for the CDR3: TGCGCCAGCAGCCAAGTTGTGACAGGGGGGTATGGCGGGGAGCTGCTTTTT.

Regarding this clonotype: As the CDR3 is not closed by the conserved phenylalanine or tryptophan, this likely results from a read error. The DNA is left out, because the CDR3 cannot be placed on it with certainty; the CDR3 is given as TCRdb lists it. This chain connects TRBV6-5 to TRBJ2-7; TRBD1 is taken as the D call from the table, unchecked against the DNA. The CDR3 spans 15 amino acids, including both terminal residues. Germline CDR1 MNHEY, CDR2 SVGAGI. The CDR3: CASGNGGVTRYEQYL.

In its sample, this clonotype was seen many times. The chain has TRBV29-1 and TRBJ1-1; 9 positions agree with TRBD1. The CDR3 loop spans 13 amino acids. Trimming cost V 3 bases and J 4 bases; bases outside gene matches: 3. The germline gives CDR1 SQVTM, CDR2 ANQGSEA. This chain's CDR3 is CSVDKTGGTEAFF. As DNA, the CDR3 is TGCAGCGTTGACAAGACAGGGGGCACTGAAGCTTTCTTT. Full variable domain (outside the CDR3, taken from reference TRBV29-1 and TRBJ1-1): SAVISQKPSRDICQRGTSLTIQCQVDSQVTMMFWYRQQPGQSLTLIATANQGSEATYESGFVIDKFPISRPNLTFSTLTVSNMSPEDSSIYLCSVDKTGGTEAFFGQGTRLTVV.

The chain employs TRBV11-3 and TRBJ1-1; D not certain. Germline V gene sequence: CDR1 SGHNT, CDR2 YENEEA. The CDR3 loop spans 13 amino acids. V dropped 1 base and J dropped 12 bases, with 15 bases sitting between them. The CDR3 sequence: CASSLGSIPWTFF. The CDR3 DNA sequence: TGTGCCAGCAGCTTAGGATCGATCCCTTGGACTTTCTTT.

This clonotype appeared once. Written as DNA, the CDR3 is TGTGATAGCAGGGGAGGACAGGGGGCAACGAACAATCAGCCCCAGCATTTT. It encodes CDSRGGQGATNNQPQHF. V usage is TRBV6-5 and J usage is TRBJ1-5, with 11 bases aligning to TRBD1. CDR1 and CDR2 from the germline V gene are MNHEY and SVGAGI. CDR3 size: 17 residues.

Only a few counts were recorded for this clonotype. The chain recombines TRBV10-1 with TRBJ2-5, with TRBD2 as a possible D gene (6 bases). The CDR3 is 13 residues long. Germline CDR1 is WNHNN and CDR2 is SYGVQD (reference sequence). V was pared by 0 bases and J by 4 bases, with 6 bases between. CDR3 sequence (DNA): TGCGCCAGCAGTGAGTCGGGGGGAGAGACCCAGTACTTC. Encoded protein: CASSESGGETQYF.

This clonotype was counted only a few times. This sequence joins TRBV20-1 and TRBJ2-7; 11 bases are a match to TRBD2. The CDR3 has 15 amino acids. Germline V gene lookup returns CDR1 DFQATT and CDR2 SNEGSKA (reference sequence). Trimming cost V 0 bases and J 3 bases; bases outside gene matches: 4. In DNA form, the CDR3 reads TGCAGTGCTAGAGACCCGGGGACTAGCGGCTACGAGCAGTACTTC. The encoded protein is CSARDPGTSGYEQYF.

The chain couples TRBV6-5 to TRBJ2-3, with a weak D call TRBD1 (6 bases). CDR1 is MNHEY and CDR2 is SVGAGI in the germline V gene. The V gene lost 2 bases and the J gene lost 8 bases, with 17 bases spanning the gap. This CDR3 comprises 15 residues. The CDR3 region is CASSYTAGVPRTQYF. The DNA of the CDR3 is TGTGCCAGCAGTTACACGGCAGGGGTTCCACGTACGCAGTATTTT.

As for this clonotype: This likely comes from a read error, as the CDR3 has no conserved phenylalanine or tryptophan at its end. V gene TRBV11-2 combines with J gene TRBJ2-5, with D tentatively TRBD1 (5 bases). Per germline, CDR1 SGHAT and CDR2 FQNNGV. CDR3 length equals 14 residues. Trimming removed 1 base at V and 7 bases at J, with 13 bases between. CDR3 DNA sequence: TGTGCCAGCAGCTTAGGGGGCAGGCCAGGGACCCAGTACCTC. Its translation is CASSLGGRPGTQYL.

Comments on this clonotype: The junction departs from the called germline gene at one end, perhaps through a read error. The rearrangement links TRBV11-2 to TRBJ1-1; weak D call: TRBD1 (5 bases). Per the germline V gene, CDR1 is SGHAT and CDR2 is FQNNGV. The CDR3 has 14 amino acids. The CDR3 here is CASALVGRGTKAFF. The DNA for the CDR3 is TGTGCCAGCGCCTTAGTCGGGAGGGGCACTAAAGCTTTCTTT. Variable domain in full (rest from reference TRBV11-2 and TRBJ1-1): EAGVAQSPRYKIIEKRQSVAFWCNPISGHATLYWYQQILGQGPKLLIQFQNNGVVDDSQLPKDRFSAERLKGVDSTLKIQPAKLEDSAVYLCASALVGRGTKAFFGQGTRLTVV.

Points on this clonotype: Without the conserved terminal phenylalanine or tryptophan, this CDR3 likely stems from a read error. The genes are TRBV6-5 and TRBJ1-6, with TRBD1 as a possible D gene (5 bases). Trimming stripped 3 bases from V and 9 bases from J, with 6 bases between. Germline V gene sequence: CDR1 MNHEY, CDR2 SVGAGI. CDR3 size: 12 residues. This CDR3 reads CASSYGGSPLHI. CDR3 bases: TGTGCCAGCAGTTATGGGGGTTCACCCCTCCACATT.

The chain employs TRBV20-1 and TRBJ1-2; the match to TRBD1 covers 10 bases. The germline CDR1 and CDR2 sequences are DFQATT and SNEGSKA (reference sequence). The V segment lost 6 bases and the J segment 5 bases; nucleotides outside the gene matches: 9. The length of the CDR3 is 14 residues. The CDR3 loop is CSAPGQGTLYGYTF. The CDR3 DNA follows: TGCAGTGCCCCGGGACAGGGGACGCTTTATGGCTACACCTTC.

This clonotype was picked up a small number of times. The chain is built from TRBV20-1 and TRBJ1-2; unclear D gene. CDR3 length equals 11 residues. Germline CDR1 DFQATT, CDR2 SNEGSKA (reference sequence). Trimming took 7 bases from V and 5 from J, leaving 11 bases between them. Here the CDR3 reads CSGQERYGYTF. CDR3 bases: TGCAGTGGCCAGGAACGGTATGGCTACACCTTC.

As concerns this clonotype: A much larger clone is a single base away; this may be a read error. The chain joins TRBV6-2 or TRBV6-3 to TRBJ1-1, with D hard to call. Deletions cut 8 bases from V and 8 bases from J, with 12 bases between. CDR1 is MNHEY and CDR2 is SVGEGT in the germline V gene. CDR3 length: 11 amino acids. CDR3 residues: CASLRAFEAFF. In DNA form, the CDR3 reads TGTGCCAGCTTACGGGCTTTCGAAGCTTTCTTT.

On this clonotype: At one of its ends the junction is not consistent with the germline gene, which may arise from a read error. The J gene is TRBJ2-1, the V gene TRBV11-2; tentative D call: TRBD2 (7 bases). Germline V gene sequence: CDR1 SGHAT, CDR2 FQNNGV. There are 18 residues in the CDR3. CDR3 sequence reads: CASSSLGSGGRAYDEQFF. The CDR3 region has the DNA TGTGCCAGCAGCTCCCTAGGTTCGGGGGGCCGTGCCTACGATGAGCAGTTCTTC.